The rows below give T cell receptor beta chains drawn from one sample of a study of identical twins. TCRdb processed the 5' RACE reads anew with MiXCR; each CDR3 protein has one entry. The sample carries more than 1.5 million distinct CDR3 sequences, roughly a third recorded once. Material for sequencing was cord blood. The receptors were gathered from a newborn girl in good health. Both conserved end residues are part of each CDR3. A D gene is named only where the DNA matches it firmly. A row's size may be missing; if present it is once, few, many or a size class.

TGTGCCAGCAGTGAGACGACACGGACAGGGAAGTATGGCTACACCTTC	CASSETTRTGKYGYTF	TRBJ1-2	TRBV25-1	16	TRBD1	NA
TGTGCCAGCTCACCACCGCGGCCGATTAACTATGGCTACACCTTC	CASSPPRPINYGYTF	TRBJ1-2	TRBV18	15	NA	NA
TGTGCCAGCAGCCCTCAACCGGGACTAGCGGGAACAGATACGCAGTATTTT	CASSPQPGLAGTDTQYF	TRBJ2-3	TRBV4-2	17	TRBD2	few
TGTGCCAGCAGCTTAGGACAGGGAATTAAGGGGGGCACCTTC	CASSLGQGIKGGTF	TRBJ1-2	TRBV7-2	14	TRBD1	NA
TGTGCCAGCAGCGTAGCGGGGACAGGGGACTACAATGAGCAGTACTTC	CASSVAGTGDYNEQYF	TRBJ2-7	TRBV9	16	TRBD1	NA
TGTGCCAGCATACCTAACAGGGGTCAGCGCACAGATACGCAGTATTTT	CASIPNRGQRTDTQYF	TRBJ2-3	TRBV7-9	16	TRBD1	NA
TGTGCCAGCCATGAGACAGGGAACACTGAAGCTTTCTTT	CASHETGNTEAFF	TRBJ1-1	TRBV25-1	13	NA	few
TGTGCCACCACCGGGACTAGCGGGGGGCACAGCTCCTACAATGAGCAGTTCTTC	CATTGTSGGHSSYNEQFF	TRBJ2-1	TRBV11-2	18	TRBD2	few
TGTGCCAGCAGCCACGGCCCCCCTGAAGCTTTCTTT	CASSHGPPEAFF	TRBJ1-1	TRBV14	12	NA	few
TGTGCCAGCAGTGAAGTGTATTATGCGCAAGAGACCCAGTACTTC	CASSEVYYAQETQYF	TRBJ2-5	TRBV6-1	15	NA	few
TGCAGTGCTAGCCCCACAGGGAGGACCTACGAGCAGTACTTC	CSASPTGRTYEQYF	TRBJ2-7	TRBV20-1	14	NA	NA
TGTGCCAGCAGTTACTCCCCCAGGCACACAGATACGCAGTATTTT	CASSYSPRHTDTQYF	TRBJ2-3	TRBV6-5	15	NA	few
TGTGCCAGCAGTTTATGTCCTATGACGTGGTGTATGGGACACCTGTACCAAGAGACCCAGTACTTC	CASSLCPMTWCMGHLYQETQYF	TRBJ2-5	TRBV28	22	NA	few
TGTGCCATCAGTGAGGTGGGACAGGGTCAGCCCCAGCATTTT	CAISEVGQGQPQHF	TRBJ1-5	TRBV10-3	14	TRBD1	few
TGCAGTGCTAGAGACCACCGACGGAGCACAGATACGCAGTATTTT	CSARDHRRSTDTQYF	TRBJ2-3	TRBV20-1	15	NA	NA
TGCGCCAGCAGCTTTAACCTAGCGGGAGGGGTGACCACAGATACGCAGTATTTT	CASSFNLAGGVTTDTQYF	TRBJ2-3	TRBV5-1	18	TRBD2	NA
TGTGCCAGTAGTCTCGATCCGGGACATTTTTACGAGCAGTACTTC	CASSLDPGHFYEQYF	TRBJ2-7	TRBV19	15	NA	NA
TGTGCCAGCCGGGCCTTCCAAGAGACCCAGTACTTC	CASRAFQETQYF	TRBJ2-5	TRBV28	12	NA	few
TGTGCCAGCAGCTTCTTTTCTAACCTCTACGAGCAGTACTTC	CASSFFSNLYEQYF	TRBJ2-7	TRBV13	14	NA	many